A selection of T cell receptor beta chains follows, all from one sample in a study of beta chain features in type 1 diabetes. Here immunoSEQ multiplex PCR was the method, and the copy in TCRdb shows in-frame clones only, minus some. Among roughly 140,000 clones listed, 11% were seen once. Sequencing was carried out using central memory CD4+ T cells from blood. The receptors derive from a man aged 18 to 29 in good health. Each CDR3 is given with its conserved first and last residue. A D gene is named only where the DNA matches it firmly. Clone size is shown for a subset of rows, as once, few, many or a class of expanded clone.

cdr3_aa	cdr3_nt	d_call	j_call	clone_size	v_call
CASSSRGGYTF	TGTGCCAGCAGCTCCAGGGGAGGCTACACCTTC	.	TRBJ1-2	.	TRBV7-9
CAWSRRNTGELFF	TGTGCCTGGAGCCGGCGGAACACCGGGGAGCTGTTTTTT	.	TRBJ2-2	few	TRBV30
CASSSSYEQYF	TGCGCCAGCAGCTCCAGCTACGAGCAGTACTTC	.	TRBJ2-7	many	TRBV5-1
CASSRGQALAKNIQYF	TGCGCCAGCAGTCGAGGACAGGCCTTAGCCAAAAACATTCAGTACTTC	TRBD1	TRBJ2-4	few	TRBV5-1
CASSERLGKSRADTQYF	TGTGCCAGCAGTGAGCGACTGGGGAAATCGAGGGCAGATACGCAGTATTTT	.	TRBJ2-3	few	TRBV6-1
CASTPDGSAYEQYF	TGTGCCAGCACTCCTGACGGGAGCGCCTACGAGCAGTACTTC	.	TRBJ2-7	.	TRBV2
CASSVTRQTEAFF	TGTGCCAGCAGCGTAACGAGACAGACTGAAGCTTTCTTT	.	TRBJ1-1	few	TRBV7-9
CASSLSYNEQFF	TGTGCCAGCAGCCTGTCCTACAATGAGCAGTTCTTC	.	TRBJ2-1	few	TRBV11-3
CASSTGYSSNEQFF	TGTGCCAGCAGTACAGGGTATAGTAGTAATGAGCAGTTCTTC	.	TRBJ2-1	few	TRBV27
CASRSGSPSSYNEQFF	TGTGCCAGTCGTTCGGGCAGCCCGAGCTCCTACAATGAGCAGTTCTTC	.	TRBJ2-1	few	TRBV5-4
CASSFVGLSTEAFF	TGTGCCAGCAGTTTTGTGGGGCTGAGCACTGAAGCTTTCTTT	.	TRBJ1-1	.	TRBV28
CASSSTGQGAENIQYF	TGTGCCAGCAGTTCCACCGGACAGGGGGCGGAAAACATTCAGTACTTC	TRBD1	TRBJ2-4	.	TRBV28
CASSLVAGTGGNEQFF	TGCGCCAGCAGCTTGGTGGCCGGGACAGGCGGTAATGAGCAGTTCTTC	TRBD1	TRBJ2-1	.	TRBV5-1
CASSTPGQPGLALYNEQFF	TGTGCCAGCAGCACCCCGGGACAGCCGGGACTAGCCCTTTACAATGAGCAGTTCTTC	TRBD2	TRBJ2-1	.	TRBV9
CASSPVGFNFLEGANVLTF	TGTGCCAGCTCACCCGTTGGGTTTAACTTTCTTGAGGGGGCCAACGTCCTGACTTTC	.	TRBJ2-6	.	TRBV18
CASSPGQRIIQYF	TGTGCCAGCAGTCCGGGACAGAGGATCATTCAGTACTTC	TRBD1	TRBJ2-4	many	TRBV5-6
CASSPGQGRQPQHF	TGCGCCAGCAGTCCCGGGCAGGGCCGTCAGCCCCAGCATTTT	.	TRBJ1-5	.	TRBV23-1
CASSMATRELIYNEQFF	TGTGCCAGTAGTATGGCTACCCGGGAATTAATCTACAATGAGCAGTTCTTC	.	TRBJ2-1	few	TRBV19
CASSQRWGPGRNEQYF	TGTGCCAGCAGCCAGAGGTGGGGCCCCGGGCGCAACGAGCAGTACTTC	.	TRBJ2-7	.	TRBV7-2
CASSLDRGGTGELFF	TGTGCCAGCAGCTTAGATCGGGGAGGGACCGGGGAGCTGTTTTTT	TRBD2	TRBJ2-2	.	TRBV11-2
CATSRETVPDTQYF	TGTGCCACCAGCAGAGAGACAGTGCCAGATACGCAGTATTTT	.	TRBJ2-3	.	TRBV15
CASSSLGSGYTF	TGTGCCAGCAGCTCTCTAGGGTCTGGCTACACCTTC	.	TRBJ1-2	few	TRBV6-1
CSARKDYEQYF	TGCAGTGCTAGGAAAGATTACGAGCAGTACTTC	.	TRBJ2-7	.	TRBV20-1
CATSGAGLSDTQYF	TGTGCCACCTCAGGAGCGGGCCTCTCCGATACGCAGTATTTT	.	TRBJ2-3	many	TRBV7-2
CASSQKGGRASEQFF	TGCGCCAGCAGCCAAAAGGGCGGGAGGGCCTCTGAGCAGTTCTTC	TRBD2	TRBJ2-1	few	TRBV4-3
CASRREGLGDTQYF	TGTGCCAGTAGACGGGAGGGCCTTGGAGATACGCAGTATTTT	TRBD2	TRBJ2-3	.	TRBV19